This entry features one TCR beta chain sequence. Germline CDR1 SGHDT, CDR2 YYEEEE. The CDR3 is made up of 16 amino acids. Trimming took 0 bases from V and 8 from J; bases not matched to a gene: 9. This sample is drawn from a study of blood T cell repertoires in COVID-19. Participants reported their clinical history, and cohort assignment relied on those reports. Exposed enrollees had met someone with a PCR-confirmed or clinician-diagnosed COVID-19 case at some point within the 2 weeks before study entry. This table comes from immunoSEQ multiplex PCR, and its TCRdb copy is limited to in-frame clones, with some not included. The repertoire holds around 130,000 clones, with less than 85% as singletons.

The clonotype originates from a woman aged 18-35 years who had been exposed to COVID-19. Material for sequencing was PBMCs or T cells enriched from blood (not recorded which). This chain joins TRBV5-6 and TRBJ1-4; TRBD1 matches 8 bases. This chain's CDR3 is CASSLEGRGRGEKLFF. The CDR3 DNA is TGTGCCAGCAGCTTGGAGGGCAGGGGGCGCGGAGAAAAACTGTTTTTT.